The next 5 T cell receptor beta chains were all read from a single sample in a study of cytomegalovirus exposure and HLA in healthy donors. Researchers ran the PCR with 60 Vbeta and 13 Jbeta primers. Libraries were prepared by immunoSEQ multiplex PCR; TCRdb keeps only in-frame clonotypes and omits some of them. The data hold about 120,000 clones, with roughly 80% observed a single time. The sequencing sample was made of PBMCs. The source is a man aged 30-40 years in good health and CMV-seronegative.

A remark on this clone: The sample has other DNA sequences that encode this CDR3 too. The chain combines TRBV7-2 with TRBJ2-1; maybe TRBD1 (6 bases). The CDR3 totals 12 residues. Per germline, CDR1 SGHTA and CDR2 FQGNSA. The ends were cut back, 5 bases at V and 7 bases at J, with 9 bases in the middle. The CDR3 protein is CASSLTGNEQFF. CDR3 in DNA: TGTGCCAGCAGCCTTACAGGGAATGAGCAGTTCTTC.

The CDR3 loop reads CASSLGHNNEQFF. For the CDR3, the DNA is TGCGCCAGCAGCTTGGGACACAACAATGAGCAGTTCTTC. The V and J genes are TRBV5-1 and TRBJ2-1; D unresolved. This CDR3 has 13 amino acids. V lost 0 bases to trimming and J lost 5 bases, with 6 bases between them. CDR1 is SGHRS and CDR2 is YFSETQ in the germline V gene.

There are a few counts of this clone. The V call is TRBV7-6, the J call TRBJ2-7; D perhaps matches TRBD1 (5 bases). The CDR3 runs to 14 residues. The germline gives CDR1 SGHVS, CDR2 FNYEAQ. V was cut by 1 base and J by 1 base, with 8 bases left in between. The CDR3 sequence is CASSLVRESYEQYF. In nucleotides, the CDR3 is TGTGCCAGCAGCTTAGTCAGGGAATCCTACGAGCAGTACTTC.

J is TRBJ1-1 and V is TRBV2; 8 nucleotides line up with TRBD1. The CDR3 extends over 16 amino acids. The V gene end was trimmed by 5 bases and the J gene end by 1 base; junction bases not matched to a gene: 9. CDR1 is SNHLY, CDR2 FYNNEI, per germline. The CDR3 DNA reads as TGTGCCAGCAGTCCCTCGGACAGGGAAGGGAACACTGAAGCTTTCTTT. Translating it yields CASSPSDREGNTEAFF.

The genes are TRBV9 and TRBJ2-1; 9 nucleotides line up with TRBD2. Trimming at V came to 0 bases and at J to 2 bases, leaving 6 bases not matched to a gene. CDR1 SGDLS and CDR2 YYNGEE come from the germline V gene. The CDR3 covers 17 residues. The CDR3 sequence: CASSVASGGYPYNEQFF. CDR3 in DNA: TGTGCCAGCAGCGTAGCCAGCGGGGGGTACCCCTACAATGAGCAGTTCTTC. Together with reference TRBV9 and TRBJ2-1, the CDR3 gives the full variable domain: DSGVTQTPKHLITATGQRVTLRCSPRSGDLSVYWYQQSLDQGLQFLIQYYNGEERAKGNILERFSAQQFPDLHSELNLSSLELGDSALYFCASSVASGGYPYNEQFFGPGTRLTVL.